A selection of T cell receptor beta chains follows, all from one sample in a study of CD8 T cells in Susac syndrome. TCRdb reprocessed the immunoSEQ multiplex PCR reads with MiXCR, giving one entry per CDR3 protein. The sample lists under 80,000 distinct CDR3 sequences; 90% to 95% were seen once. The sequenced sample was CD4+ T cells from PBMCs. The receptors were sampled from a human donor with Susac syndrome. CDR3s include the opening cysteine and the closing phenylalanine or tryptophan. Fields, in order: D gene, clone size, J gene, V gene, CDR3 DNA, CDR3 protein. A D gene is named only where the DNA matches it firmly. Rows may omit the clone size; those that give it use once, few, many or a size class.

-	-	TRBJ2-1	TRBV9	TGTGCCAGCAGCGTAGAATTCTACAATGAGCAGTTCTTC	CASSVEFYNEQFF
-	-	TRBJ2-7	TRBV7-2	TGTGCCAGCAGCTTTGTGGACGTTGGGTACGAGCAGTACTTC	CASSFVDVGYEQYF
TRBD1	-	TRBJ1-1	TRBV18	TGTGCCAGCTCACCACCCCGGACAGGGCTCACTGAAGCTTTCTTT	CASSPPRTGLTEAFF
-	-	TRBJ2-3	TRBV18	TGTGCCAGCTCACCAAGTACAGATGCGCAGTATTTT	CASSPSTDAQYF
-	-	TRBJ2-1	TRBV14	TGTGCCAGTTACGACGGGCCCAGCTCCTACAATGAGCAGTTCTTC	CASYDGPSSYNEQFF
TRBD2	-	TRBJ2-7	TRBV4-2	TGTGCCAGCAGCCAACCGGGACTAGCGGGTTCCTACGAGCAGTACTTC	CASSQPGLAGSYEQYF
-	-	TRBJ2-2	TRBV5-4	TGTGCCAGCGCTGGCGGGGTCACCGGGGAGCTGTTTTTT	CASAGGVTGELFF
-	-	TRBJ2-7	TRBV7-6	TGTGCCAGCAGCTTATTCTCTGGCATTAACCCCACCTACGAGCAGTACTTC	CASSLFSGINPTYEQYF
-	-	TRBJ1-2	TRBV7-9	TGTGCCAGCAGCACGCCTGGACGCCTGGGCTACACCTTC	CASSTPGRLGYTF
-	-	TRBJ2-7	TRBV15	TGTGCCACCAGCAGAGGGGCAGGGAACTCCTACGAGCAGTACTTC	CATSRGAGNSYEQYF
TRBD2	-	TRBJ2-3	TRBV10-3	TGTGCCATCAGTGAGTCGAGTAGCGGGGGGATCGGTACGCAGTATTTT	CAISESSSGGIGTQYF
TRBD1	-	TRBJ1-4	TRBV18	TGTGCCAGCTCACCAACAATACCCGGGACAGGGGATGAAAAACTGTTTTTT	CASSPTIPGTGDEKLFF
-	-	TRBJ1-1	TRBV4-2	TGTGCCAGCAGCCAAAGAGGGTCTCCCAACACTGAAGCTTTCTTT	CASSQRGSPNTEAFF
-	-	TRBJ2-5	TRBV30	TGTGCCTGGAGTGGGGGTAAGCTGGAGACCCAGTACTTC	CAWSGGKLETQYF
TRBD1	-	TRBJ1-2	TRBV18	TGTGCCAGCAGACAGGGGGCGCGCGGTGGCTACACCTTC	CASRQGARGGYTF
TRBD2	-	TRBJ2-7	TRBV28	TGTGCCAGCAGTTCTAGCGGGCAGGGAGCCTACGAGCAGTACTTC	CASSSSGQGAYEQYF
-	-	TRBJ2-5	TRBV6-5	TGTGCCAGCAGTTACTCACCACAAGAGACCCAGTACTTC	CASSYSPQETQYF
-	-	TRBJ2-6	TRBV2	TGTGCCAGCAGTGTGAAGAACAGGGTTAATTCTGGGGCCAACGTCCTGACTTTC	CASSVKNRVNSGANVLTF
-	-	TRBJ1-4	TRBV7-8	TGTGCCAGCTCTAATGAAAAACTGTTTTTT	CASSNEKLFF
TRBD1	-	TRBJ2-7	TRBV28	TGTGCCAGCAGTTTAGGGACAGGCGCCTACGAGCAGTACTTC	CASSLGTGAYEQYF
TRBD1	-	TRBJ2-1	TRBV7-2	TGTGCCAGCAGCCCTCCTGGGACAGTCTACAATGAGCAGTTCTTC	CASSPPGTVYNEQFF
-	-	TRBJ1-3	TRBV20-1	TGCAGTGCTGTCAAGGGGAGAAACTCTGGAAACACCATATATTTT	CSAVKGRNSGNTIYF
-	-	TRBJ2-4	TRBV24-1	TGTGCCACCAGTGGGAGCGGAGAAAACATTCAGTACTTC	CATSGSGENIQYF
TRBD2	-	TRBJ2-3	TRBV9	TGTGCCAGCAGCCATTCGACTAGCGGGGGGACAGATACGCAGTATTTT	CASSHSTSGGTDTQYF
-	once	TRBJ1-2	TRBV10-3	TGTGCCATCACCGGAGTGTACTTCAATGGCTACACCTTC	CAITGVYFNGYTF
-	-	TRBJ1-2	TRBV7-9	TGTGCCAGCAGCTTAAGTCTGGGCTATGGCTACACCTTC	CASSLSLGYGYTF
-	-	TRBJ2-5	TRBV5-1	TGCGCCAGCAGACAGAGCCACCAAGAGACCCAGTACTTC	CASRQSHQETQYF
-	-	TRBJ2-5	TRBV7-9	TGTGCCAGCAGTCCTCCGACAGTCGAAGAGACCCAGTACTTC	CASSPPTVEETQYF
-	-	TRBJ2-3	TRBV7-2	TGTGCCAGCAGCTTAATGCTTAGGGTGGGAAACACAGATACGCAGTATTTT	CASSLMLRVGNTDTQYF
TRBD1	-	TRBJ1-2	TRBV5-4	TGTGCCAGCAGCTGGGGCCAGGACAGGGGCTATGGCTACACCTTC	CASSWGQDRGYGYTF
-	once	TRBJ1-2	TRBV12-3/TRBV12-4	TGTGCCAGCAGTTTTGTGGCCTTCCAGCTCACTAACTATGGCTACACCTTC	CASSFVAFQLTNYGYTF
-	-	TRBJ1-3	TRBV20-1	TGCGGGTGGGGGGCTACTGGAAACACCATATATTTT	CGWGATGNTIYF
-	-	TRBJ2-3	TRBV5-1	TGCGCCAGCAGCTTGCTACCTAGCACAGATACGCAGTATTTT	CASSLLPSTDTQYF
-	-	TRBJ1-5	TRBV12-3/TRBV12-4	TGTGCCAGCAGTTTAGCAGGGAGCAATCAGCCCCAGCATTTT	CASSLAGSNQPQHF
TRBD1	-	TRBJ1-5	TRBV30	TGTGCCTGGAGTGATACCGGACAGGTCCAGCATTTT	CAWSDTGQVQHF
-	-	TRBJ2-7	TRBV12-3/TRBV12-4	TGTGCCAGCAGTTTAGAGAGGGTCACCTACGAGCAGTACTTC	CASSLERVTYEQYF
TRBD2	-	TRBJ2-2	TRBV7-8	TGTGCCGGCGGGCCGGCGGGAGGTGTAACCGGGGAGCTGTTTTTT	CAGGPAGGVTGELFF
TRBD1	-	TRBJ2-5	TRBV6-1	TGTGCCAGCAGACCGCGACAGGGTGCGGTCCAAGAGACCCAGTACTTC	CASRPRQGAVQETQYF
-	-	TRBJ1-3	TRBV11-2	TGTGCCAGCAGCGTCAGGGGAAACTCTGGAAACACCATATATTTT	CASSVRGNSGNTIYF
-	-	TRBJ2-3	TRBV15	TGTGCCACCAGCGGTGGACTATTCACAGATACGCAGTATTTT	CATSGGLFTDTQYF
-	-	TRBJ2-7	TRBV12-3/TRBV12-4	TGTGCCAGCAGCCGTTCGTCCTACGAGCAGTACTTC	CASSRSSYEQYF
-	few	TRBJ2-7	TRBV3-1	TGTGCCAGCAGCCTTGCGGGGACTCATAGTTACGAGCAGTACTTC	CASSLAGTHSYEQYF
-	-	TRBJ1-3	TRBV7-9	TGTGCCAGCTTGCGGGGGGCTGGAAACACCATATATTTT	CASLRGAGNTIYF
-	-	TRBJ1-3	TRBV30	TGTGCCTGGAGTAAGGGGAACACCATATATTTT	CAWSKGNTIYF
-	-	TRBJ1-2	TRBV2	TGTGCCAGCAGTGAATGGGGGGCAGGAGGCTACACCTTC	CASSEWGAGGYTF
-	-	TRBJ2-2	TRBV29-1	TGCAGCGTTGTTAGAGGGGGTAACACCGGGGAGCTGTTTTTT	CSVVRGGNTGELFF
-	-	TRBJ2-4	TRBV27	TGTGCCAGCAGTTCTGGATCGCTAGCCAAAAACATTCAGTACTTC	CASSSGSLAKNIQYF
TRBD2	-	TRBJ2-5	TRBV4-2	TGTGCCAGCAGCCAAGGACGGGACTACGAAGAGACCCAGTACTTC	CASSQGRDYEETQYF
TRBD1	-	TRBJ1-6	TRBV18	TGTGCCAGCTCACCGGGACAGGGGACTTCACCCCTCCACTTT	CASSPGQGTSPLHF
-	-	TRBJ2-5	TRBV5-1	TGCGCCAGCAGCTACGGGGGTTTTCAAGAGACCCAGTACTTC	CASSYGGFQETQYF
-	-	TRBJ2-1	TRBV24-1	TGTGCCACCAGTGATCAGGGGAATGAGCAGTTCTTC	CATSDQGNEQFF
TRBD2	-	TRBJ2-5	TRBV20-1	TGCAGTGCTAGTGCGGGAGGGGAGACCCAGTACTTC	CSASAGGETQYF
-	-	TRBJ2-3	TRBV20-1	TGCAGTGCTAGAGATGGGCGGGGCACAGATACGCAGTATTTT	CSARDGRGTDTQYF
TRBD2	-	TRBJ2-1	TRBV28	TGTGCCAGCAGTAACGGGGGGAAAACCTACAATGAGCAGTTCTTC	CASSNGGKTYNEQFF